The rows below give T cell receptor beta chains drawn from one sample of a study of blood T cell repertoires in COVID-19. The method was immunoSEQ multiplex PCR; TCRdb's version includes in-frame clones alone and lacks a portion of them. The table shows fewer than 350,000 clones, with 85% occurring only once. Sequencing was done on a sample of PBMCs or T cells enriched from blood (not recorded which). All receptors come from a woman aged 25 to 39 who had been exposed to COVID-19. The CDR3 runs from the conserved cysteine through the conserved F or W. The D gene is left open where the match is weak. The size of a clone is reported for some rows only, either as once, few or many, or as a class for expanded clones.

V gene	J gene	D gene	clone size	CDR3 DNA	CDR3 protein
TRBV10-2	TRBJ2-3	NA	NA	TGCGCCATTGGGAGCGGGTGGGACACAGATACGCAGTATTTT	CAIGSGWDTDTQYF
TRBV20-1	TRBJ2-3	NA	once	TGCAGTGCTAGTAGACAAGATACGCAGTATTTT	CSASRQDTQYF
TRBV7-2	TRBJ2-7	NA	NA	TGTGCCAGCAGCTCCAGGACAGAGTCCTACGAGCAGTACTTC	CASSSRTESYEQYF
TRBV11-3	TRBJ2-1	TRBD1	NA	TGTGCCAGCAGCTTAGTCGGACAGGGGGCAAATGAGCAGTTCTTC	CASSLVGQGANEQFF
TRBV11-3	TRBJ2-1	NA	many	TGTGCCAGCAGCTCTCCGGGGGTCTCCTACAATGAGCAGTTCTTC	CASSSPGVSYNEQFF
TRBV7-7	TRBJ2-1	TRBD2	NA	TGTGCTATGGGGTCGGGAGGGGAATATGAGCAGTTCTTC	CAMGSGGEYEQFF
TRBV2	TRBJ2-5	TRBD2	NA	TGTGCCAGCAGCCTCGGGACTAGCGGGAGTTGGGAGACCCAGTACTTC	CASSLGTSGSWETQYF
TRBV24-1	TRBJ1-2	NA	NA	TGTGCCACCAGTGATTCCGCACGAGGGAATCATGGCTACACCTTC	CATSDSARGNHGYTF
TRBV7-8	TRBJ1-5	TRBD1	NA	TGTGCCAGCAGCTCCTTACAGGGGAATCAGCCCCAGCATTTT	CASSSLQGNQPQHF
TRBV6-2/TRBV6-3	TRBJ1-5	NA	NA	TGTGCCAGCAGTTCAAAGGGGGTGCATCAGCCCCAGCATTTT	CASSSKGVHQPQHF
TRBV4-3	TRBJ1-4	TRBD1	few	TGCGCCAGCAGCCAAGGGACAGGAACAAATGAAAAACTGTTTTTT	CASSQGTGTNEKLFF
TRBV6-6	TRBJ2-1	TRBD2	NA	TGTGCCAGCAGCCTAGCGGGAGGGGACAATGAGCAGTTCTTC	CASSLAGGDNEQFF
TRBV3-1/TRBV3-2	TRBJ1-2	NA	NA	TGTGCCAGCAGCCAAGAGGGGGGCTATGGCTACACCTTC	CASSQEGGYGYTF
TRBV27	TRBJ2-7	NA	NA	TGTGCCAGCCTAAAATTCGCTGGGAGATCCTACGAGCAGTACTTC	CASLKFAGRSYEQYF
TRBV28	TRBJ1-1	NA	NA	TGTGCCACCCAGATGAACACTGAAGCTTTCTTT	CATQMNTEAFF
TRBV3-1/TRBV3-2	TRBJ2-1	TRBD2	NA	TGTGCCAGCAGCCCCGGGACTAGCGGGGAGTACAATGAGCAGTTCTTC	CASSPGTSGEYNEQFF
TRBV6-5	TRBJ1-1	NA	few	TGTGCCAGCTTCCTCGATAGGGGCGTGAACACTGAAGCTTTCTTT	CASFLDRGVNTEAFF
TRBV27	TRBJ2-1	TRBD1	NA	TGTGCCAGCAGGAGACAGGGTGGTGCCCTTGGGGTTGAGCAGTTCTTC	CASRRQGGALGVEQFF
TRBV7-2	TRBJ1-1	NA	few	TGTGCCAGCAGCTTATCGGGGTTGGCTGAAGCTTTCTTT	CASSLSGLAEAFF
TRBV4-1	TRBJ2-2	TRBD1	NA	TGCGCCAGCAGCCAAGATAGTAGGACAGGGGTGACCGGGGAGCTGTTTTTT	CASSQDSRTGVTGELFF